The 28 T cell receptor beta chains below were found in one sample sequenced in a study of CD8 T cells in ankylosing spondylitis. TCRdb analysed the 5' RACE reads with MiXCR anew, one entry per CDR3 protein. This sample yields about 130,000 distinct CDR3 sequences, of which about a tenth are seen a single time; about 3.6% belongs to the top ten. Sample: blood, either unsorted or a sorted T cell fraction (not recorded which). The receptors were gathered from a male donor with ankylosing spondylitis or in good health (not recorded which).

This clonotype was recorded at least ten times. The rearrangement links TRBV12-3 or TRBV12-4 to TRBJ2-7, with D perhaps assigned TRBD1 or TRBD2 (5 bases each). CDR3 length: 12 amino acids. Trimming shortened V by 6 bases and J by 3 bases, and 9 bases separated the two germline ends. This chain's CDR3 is CASSRDLYEQYF. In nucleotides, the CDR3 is TGTGCCAGCAGCCGGGACCTCTACGAGCAGTACTTC.

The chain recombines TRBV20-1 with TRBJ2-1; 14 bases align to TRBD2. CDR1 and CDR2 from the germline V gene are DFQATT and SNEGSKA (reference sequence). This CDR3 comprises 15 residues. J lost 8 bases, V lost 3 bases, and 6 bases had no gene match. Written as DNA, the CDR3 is TGCAGTGCTAGCCGACTAGCGGGAGGGCATGATGAGCAGTTCTTC. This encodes CSASRLAGGHDEQFF.

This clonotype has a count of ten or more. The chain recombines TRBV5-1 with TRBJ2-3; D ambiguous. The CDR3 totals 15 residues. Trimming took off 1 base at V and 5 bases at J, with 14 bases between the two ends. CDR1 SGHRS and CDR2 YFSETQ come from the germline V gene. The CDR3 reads CASSLLPATQDTQYF. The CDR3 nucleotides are TGCGCCAGCAGCTTGTTGCCAGCGACACAAGATACGCAGTATTTT.

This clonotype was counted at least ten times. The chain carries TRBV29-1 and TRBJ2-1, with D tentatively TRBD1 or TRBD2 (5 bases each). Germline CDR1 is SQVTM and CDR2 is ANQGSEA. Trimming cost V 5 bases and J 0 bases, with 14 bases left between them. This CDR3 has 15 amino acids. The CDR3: CSVPKGSSSYNEQFF. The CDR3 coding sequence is TGCAGCGTTCCAAAGGGGAGTAGCTCCTACAATGAGCAGTTCTTC.

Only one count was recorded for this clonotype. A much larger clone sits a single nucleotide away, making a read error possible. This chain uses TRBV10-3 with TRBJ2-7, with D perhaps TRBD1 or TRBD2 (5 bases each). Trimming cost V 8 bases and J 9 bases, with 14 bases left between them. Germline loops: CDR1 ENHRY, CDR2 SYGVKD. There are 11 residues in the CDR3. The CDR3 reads CAIGFRDAQYF. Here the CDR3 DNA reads TGTGCCATCGGATTTAGGGACGCGCAGTACTTC.

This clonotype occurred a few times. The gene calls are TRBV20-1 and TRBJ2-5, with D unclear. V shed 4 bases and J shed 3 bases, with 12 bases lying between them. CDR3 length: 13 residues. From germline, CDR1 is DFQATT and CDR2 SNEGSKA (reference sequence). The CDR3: CSATRAIEETQYF. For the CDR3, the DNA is TGCAGTGCTACCCGGGCCATCGAAGAGACCCAGTACTTC.

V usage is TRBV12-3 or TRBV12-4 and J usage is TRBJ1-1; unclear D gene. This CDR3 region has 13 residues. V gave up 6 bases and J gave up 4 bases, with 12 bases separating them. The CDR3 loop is CASSLIGITEAFF. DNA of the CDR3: TGTGCCAGCAGCCTGATTGGGATCACTGAAGCTTTCTTT.

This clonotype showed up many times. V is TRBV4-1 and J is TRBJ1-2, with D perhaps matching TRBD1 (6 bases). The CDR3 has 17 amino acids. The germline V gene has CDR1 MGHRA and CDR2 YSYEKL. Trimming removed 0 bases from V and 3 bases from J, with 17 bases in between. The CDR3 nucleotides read TGCGCCAGCAGCCAAGAGGCCGCCGGGGGCGCTTACTATGGCTACACCTTC. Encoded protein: CASSQEAAGGAYYGYTF.

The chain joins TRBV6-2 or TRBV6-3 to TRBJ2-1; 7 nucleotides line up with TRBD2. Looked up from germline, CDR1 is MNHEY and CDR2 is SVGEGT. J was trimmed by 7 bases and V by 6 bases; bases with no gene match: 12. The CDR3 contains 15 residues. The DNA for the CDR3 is TGTGCCAGCAGGATAGCGGGCGCGATTCAGAATGAGCAGTTCTTC. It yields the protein CASRIAGAIQNEQFF.

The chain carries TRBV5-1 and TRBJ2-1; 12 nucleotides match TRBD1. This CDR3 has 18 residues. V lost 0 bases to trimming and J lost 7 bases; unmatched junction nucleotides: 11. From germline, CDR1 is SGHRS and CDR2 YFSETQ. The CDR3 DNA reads TGCGCCAGCAGCTTGGGGGCCTCCGGGACAGGGGGCTTAAATGAGCAGTTCTTC. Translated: CASSLGASGTGGLNEQFF.

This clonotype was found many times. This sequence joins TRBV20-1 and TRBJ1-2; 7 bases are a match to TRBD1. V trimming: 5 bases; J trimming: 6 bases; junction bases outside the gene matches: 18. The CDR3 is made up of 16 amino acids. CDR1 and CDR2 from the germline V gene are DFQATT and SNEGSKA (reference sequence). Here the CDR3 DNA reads TGCAGTGCTGGAGGATACCGACAGGGTCTCGACGATGGCTACACCTTC. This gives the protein CSAGGYRQGLDDGYTF.

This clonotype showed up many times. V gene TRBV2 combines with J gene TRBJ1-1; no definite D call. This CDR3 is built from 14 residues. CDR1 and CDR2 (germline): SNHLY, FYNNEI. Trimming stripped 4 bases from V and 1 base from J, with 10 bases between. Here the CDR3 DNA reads TGTGCCAGCAGTGTAGTGACACCGAACACTGAAGCTTTCTTT. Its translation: CASSVVTPNTEAFF.

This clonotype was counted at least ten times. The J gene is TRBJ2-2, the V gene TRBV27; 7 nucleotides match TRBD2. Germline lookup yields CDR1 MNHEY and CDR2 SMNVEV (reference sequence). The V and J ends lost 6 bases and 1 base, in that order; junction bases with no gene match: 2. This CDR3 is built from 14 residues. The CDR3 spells CASRLAENTGELFF. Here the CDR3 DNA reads TGTGCCAGCAGGCTAGCGGAGAACACCGGGGAGCTGTTTTTT.

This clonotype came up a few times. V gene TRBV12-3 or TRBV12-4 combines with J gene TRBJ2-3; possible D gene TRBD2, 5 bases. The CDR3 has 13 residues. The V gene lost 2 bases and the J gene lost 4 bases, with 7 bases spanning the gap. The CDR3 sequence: CASSLFGADTQYF. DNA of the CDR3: TGTGCCAGCAGTTTATTCGGGGCAGATACGCAGTATTTT.

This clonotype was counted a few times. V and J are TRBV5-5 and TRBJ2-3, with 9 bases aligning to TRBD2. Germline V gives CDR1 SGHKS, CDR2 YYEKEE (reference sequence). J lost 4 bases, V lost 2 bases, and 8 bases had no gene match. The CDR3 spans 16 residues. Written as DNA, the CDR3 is TGTGCCAGCAGCTTTAGCGGGAGTATCGCCGCAGATACGCAGTATTTT. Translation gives CASSFSGSIAADTQYF. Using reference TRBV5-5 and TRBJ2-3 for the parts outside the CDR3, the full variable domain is DAGVTQSPTHLIKTRGQQVTLRCSPISGHKSVSWYQQVLGQGPQFIFQYYEKEERGRGNFPDRFSARQFPNYSSELNVNALLLGDSALYLCASSFSGSIAADTQYFGPGTRLTVL.

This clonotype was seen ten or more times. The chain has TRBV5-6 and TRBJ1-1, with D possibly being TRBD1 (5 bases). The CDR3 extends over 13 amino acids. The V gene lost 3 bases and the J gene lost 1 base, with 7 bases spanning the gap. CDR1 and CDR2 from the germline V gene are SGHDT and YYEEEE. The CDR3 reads CASSYGQNTEAFF. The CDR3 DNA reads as TGTGCCAGCAGCTATGGACAGAACACTGAAGCTTTCTTT.

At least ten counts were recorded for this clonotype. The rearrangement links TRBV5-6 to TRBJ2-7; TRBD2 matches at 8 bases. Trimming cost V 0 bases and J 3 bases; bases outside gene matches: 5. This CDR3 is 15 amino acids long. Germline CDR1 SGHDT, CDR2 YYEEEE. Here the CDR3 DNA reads TGTGCCAGCAGCTTGGCCTGGAGCGGGAGCTACGAGCAGTACTTC. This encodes CASSLAWSGSYEQYF.

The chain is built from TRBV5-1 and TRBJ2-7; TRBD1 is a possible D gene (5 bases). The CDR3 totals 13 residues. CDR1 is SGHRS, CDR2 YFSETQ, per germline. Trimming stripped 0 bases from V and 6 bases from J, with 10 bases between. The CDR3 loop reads CASSLATGPEQYF. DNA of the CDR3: TGCGCCAGCAGCTTGGCCACAGGTCCCGAGCAGTACTTC.

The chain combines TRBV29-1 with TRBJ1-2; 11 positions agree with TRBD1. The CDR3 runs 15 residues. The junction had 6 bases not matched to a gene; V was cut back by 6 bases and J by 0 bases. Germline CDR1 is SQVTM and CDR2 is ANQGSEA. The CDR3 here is CSVAGTGGTNYGYTF. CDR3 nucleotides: TGCAGCGTCGCGGGGACAGGGGGGACTAACTATGGCTACACCTTC.

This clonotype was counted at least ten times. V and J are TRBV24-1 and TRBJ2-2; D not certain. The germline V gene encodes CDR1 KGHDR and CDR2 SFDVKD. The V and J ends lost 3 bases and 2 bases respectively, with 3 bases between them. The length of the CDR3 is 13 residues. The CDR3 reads CATSDPNTGELFF. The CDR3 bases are TGTGCCACCAGTGATCCTAACACCGGGGAGCTGTTTTTT.

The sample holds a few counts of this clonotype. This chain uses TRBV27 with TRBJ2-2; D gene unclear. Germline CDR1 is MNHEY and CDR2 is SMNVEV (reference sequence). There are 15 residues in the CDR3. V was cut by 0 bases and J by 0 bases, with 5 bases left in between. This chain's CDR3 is CASSLSIPNTGELFF. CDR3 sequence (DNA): TGTGCCAGCAGTTTATCTATTCCGAACACCGGGGAGCTGTTTTTT.

The CDR3 here is CASSVRPDETQYF. CDR3 DNA: TGTGCCAGCAGCGTGAGGCCGGACGAGACCCAGTACTTC. The chain links TRBV9 to TRBJ2-5; D remains ambiguous. CDR3 size: 13 residues. V dropped 2 bases and J dropped 5 bases, with 10 bases sitting between them. CDR1 and CDR2 (germline): SGDLS, YYNGEE.

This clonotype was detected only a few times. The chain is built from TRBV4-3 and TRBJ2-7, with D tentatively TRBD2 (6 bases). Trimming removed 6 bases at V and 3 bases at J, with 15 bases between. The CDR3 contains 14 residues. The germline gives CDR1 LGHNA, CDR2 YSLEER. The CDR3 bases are TGCGCCAGCAGGGGGAGGTTTACTAGCTACGAGCAGTACTTC. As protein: CASRGRFTSYEQYF.

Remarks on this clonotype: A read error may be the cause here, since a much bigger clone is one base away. For the CDR3, the DNA is TGTGCCAGCAGCGTAGTGGCGGGGTCATACAATGATCAGTTCTTC. Encoded protein: CASSVVAGSYNDQFF. The chain has TRBV9 and TRBJ2-1, with D perhaps matching TRBD2 (6 bases). CDR3 length equals 15 residues. Germline V gene data show CDR1 as SGDLS and CDR2 as YYNGEE.

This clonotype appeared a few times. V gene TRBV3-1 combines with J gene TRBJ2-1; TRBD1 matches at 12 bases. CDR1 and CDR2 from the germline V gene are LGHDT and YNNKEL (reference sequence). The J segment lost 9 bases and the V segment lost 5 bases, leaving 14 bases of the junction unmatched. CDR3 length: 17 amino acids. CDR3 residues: CASSERRTGQGAGEQFF. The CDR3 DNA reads TGTGCCAGCAGCGAAAGGAGGACGGGACAGGGGGCGGGTGAGCAGTTCTTC.

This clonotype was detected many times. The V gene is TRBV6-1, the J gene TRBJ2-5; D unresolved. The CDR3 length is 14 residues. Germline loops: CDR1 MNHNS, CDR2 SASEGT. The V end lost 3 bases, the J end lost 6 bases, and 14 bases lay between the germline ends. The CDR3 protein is CASSDLLVLKTQYF. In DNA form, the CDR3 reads TGTGCCAGCAGTGACCTTCTAGTTTTGAAGACCCAGTACTTC.

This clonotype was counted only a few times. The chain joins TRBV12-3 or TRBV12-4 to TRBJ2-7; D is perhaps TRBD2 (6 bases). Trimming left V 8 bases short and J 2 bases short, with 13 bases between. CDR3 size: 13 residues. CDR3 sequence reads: CASRGTVAYEQYF. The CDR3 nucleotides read TGTGCCAGCCGGGGGACGGTAGCCTACGAGCAGTACTTC.

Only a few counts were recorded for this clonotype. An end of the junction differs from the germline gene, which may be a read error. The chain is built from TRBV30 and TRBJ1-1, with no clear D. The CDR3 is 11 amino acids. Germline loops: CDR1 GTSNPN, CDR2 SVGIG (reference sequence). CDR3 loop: CAWSGVQTPRF. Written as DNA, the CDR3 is TGTGCCTGGAGTGGGGTGCAGACTCCCCGGTTT.